These 18 T cell receptor beta chains were all obtained from the same sample, sequenced in a study of blood T cells in healthy people across ages. Alongside a J-beta primer mix, a sample-barcoded 5' primer served in a second PCR lasting roughly 6 to 12 cycles. TCRdb passed the 5' RACE reads through MiXCR, listing each CDR3 protein once. Of 750,000 to 950,000 distinct CDR3 sequences listed, 53% were seen once; the top ten hold under 50%. Material: blood. The receptors shown here come from a man older than 75 in good health.

The J gene is TRBJ2-1, the V gene TRBV9; D might be TRBD1 (5 bases). Trimming took off 5 bases at V and 0 bases at J, with 18 bases between the two ends. This CDR3 has 17 residues. Looked up from germline, CDR1 is SGDLS and CDR2 is YYNGEE. CDR3 amino acids: CASSPRPLDSSYNEQFF. DNA of the CDR3: TGTGCCAGCAGTCCCCGTCCCCTTGACAGCTCCTACAATGAGCAGTTCTTC.

CDR3 in amino acids: CSASVGAGNQPQHF. In DNA form, the CDR3 reads TGCAGTGCTAGTGTGGGGGCAGGCAATCAGCCCCAGCATTTT. V gene TRBV20-1 combines with J gene TRBJ1-5; a possible D gene is TRBD1 (6 bases). The ends were cut back, 3 bases at V and 2 bases at J, with 11 bases in the middle. The germline CDR1 and CDR2 sequences are DFQATT and SNEGSKA (reference sequence). This CDR3 has 14 residues.

The chain has TRBV20-1 and TRBJ1-5, with D tentatively TRBD1 (5 bases). CDR3 size: 15 residues. V lost 6 bases and J 6 bases, leaving 21 bases between the germline ends. Per the germline V gene, CDR1 is DFQATT and CDR2 is SNEGSKA (reference sequence). This chain's CDR3 is CSAAQAGWGGQPQHF. The CDR3 coding sequence is TGCAGTGCCGCCCAGGCAGGGTGGGGCGGTCAGCCCCAGCATTTT.

This clonotype has more than one count but fewer than ten. The J gene is TRBJ2-1, the V gene TRBV6-2 or TRBV6-3, with unresolved D. V dropped 0 bases and J dropped 5 bases, with 8 bases sitting between them. CDR1 is MNHEY and CDR2 is SVGEGT in the germline V gene. The CDR3 sequence is 14 residues long. CDR3 amino acids: CASSYSIPDNEQFF. In DNA form, the CDR3 reads TGTGCCAGCAGTTACTCGATACCCGACAATGAGCAGTTCTTC.

V gene TRBV10-1 combines with J gene TRBJ2-1; 11 bases agree with TRBD2. This CDR3 is built from 16 residues. The V segment lost 4 bases and the J segment 2 bases; nucleotides outside the gene matches: 4. CDR1 is WNHNN and CDR2 is SYGVQD in the germline V gene (reference sequence). The CDR3 DNA reads TGCGCCAGCAGTGGTGGGACTAGCGGAACCTACAATGAGCAGTTCTTC. Protein: CASSGGTSGTYNEQFF.

This clonotype showed up just a few times. The chain is built from TRBV7-6 and TRBJ2-7; 10 bases fit TRBD2. Germline CDR1 and CDR2: SGHVS and FNYEAQ. Germline trimming cut 4 bases from V and 1 base from J; bases unmatched to any gene: 7. This CDR3 is built from 16 residues. The CDR3 is CASSSELAGVSYEQYF. The CDR3 region has the DNA TGTGCCAGCAGCTCGGAGCTAGCGGGAGTGTCCTACGAGCAGTACTTC.

The chain carries TRBV5-1 and TRBJ2-3; no firm D call. The germline gives CDR1 SGHRS, CDR2 YFSETQ. V was pared by 0 bases and J by 11 bases, with 13 bases between. The CDR3 has 13 residues. The CDR3 sequence: CASSLDSPYGQYF. CDR3 coding DNA: TGCGCCAGCAGCTTGGATTCTCCATACGGGCAGTATTTT.

The chain carries TRBV18 and TRBJ2-1; D unclear. The CDR3 has 9 residues. Germline CDR1 is KGHSH and CDR2 is LQKENI. Trimming took 11 bases from V and 9 from J, leaving 8 bases between them. CDR3 nucleotide sequence: TGTGCCCCTTGGAGTGAGCAGTTCTTC. This translates into CAPWSEQFF.

The DNA for the CDR3 is TGTGCCAGCAGCCCGGGACTAGCGGGAGGGCTAAGCAAAAACATTCAGTACTTC. It encodes CASSPGLAGGLSKNIQYF. V and J are TRBV12-3 or TRBV12-4 and TRBJ2-4, with 16 bases fitting TRBD2. V lost 6 bases, J lost 3 bases, and 8 bases stayed unmatched. The CDR3 runs 18 residues.

CDR3 in DNA: TGTGCCAGCAGCCCTAGTCGCGTGGGGGGGAACAAGCAGTACTTC. Translated: CASSPSRVGGNKQYF. The chain is built from TRBV7-2 and TRBJ2-5; 7 positions agree with TRBD2. CDR1 SGHTA and CDR2 FQGNSA come from the germline V gene. The CDR3 totals 15 residues. V lost 5 bases and J lost 11; bases outside the gene matches: 17.

V and J are TRBV20-1 and TRBJ2-7; D is undetermined. V lost 5 bases, J lost 4 bases, and 24 bases lay in between. CDR3 length equals 16 residues. CDR1 is DFQATT, CDR2 SNEGSKA, per germline (reference sequence). CDR3 sequence (DNA): TGCAGTGCTCGCAGTGTGGTTCATCATCCATTTTACGAGCAGTACTTC. Amino acid sequence: CSARSVVHHPFYEQYF.

The chain is built from TRBV11-2 and TRBJ2-5; 10 bases map to TRBD2. This CDR3 spans 15 amino acids. V trimming: 1 base; J trimming: 3 bases; junction bases outside the gene matches: 2. Germline V gene lookup returns CDR1 SGHAT and CDR2 FQNNGV. CDR3 nucleotides: TGTGCCAGCAGCTTAGGAAGCGGGAGGGAAGAGACCCAGTACTTC. This translates into CASSLGSGREETQYF.

The chain carries TRBV9 and TRBJ1-2, with D maybe TRBD1 (6 bases). Trimming shortened V by 3 bases and J by 2 bases, and 20 bases separated the two germline ends. Germline CDR1 SGDLS, CDR2 YYNGEE. The length of the CDR3 is 17 residues. CDR3 residues: CASSELGKGGENYGYTF. As DNA, the CDR3 is TGTGCCAGCAGCGAATTGGGGAAGGGGGGCGAAAACTATGGCTACACCTTC.

This clonotype was seen just once. The junction shows a germline mismatch at one end, possibly a read error. V gene TRBV5-4 combines with J gene TRBJ2-6; maybe TRBD1 (5 bases). There are 15 residues in the CDR3. CDR1 and CDR2 from the germline V gene are SGHNT and YYREEE (reference sequence). This CDR3 is CASSSERAGANVRTF. CDR3 sequence (DNA): TGTGCCAGCAGCTCTGAAAGGGCTGGGGCCAACGTCCGGACTTTC.

This clonotype was seen just once. The CDR3 nucleotides are TGTGCCAGCGAGAGACTAGCGGGACGGGAGCAGTACTTC. It translates to CASERLAGREQYF. V gene TRBV2 combines with J gene TRBJ2-5; 11 bases match TRBD2. V was clipped by 8 bases and J by 11 bases; unmatched bases: 10. CDR3 length: 13 residues. Germline V gives CDR1 SNHLY, CDR2 FYNNEI.

The chain uses TRBV6-5 and TRBJ2-7, with D maybe TRBD2 (5 bases). The CDR3 totals 13 residues. Germline lookup yields CDR1 MNHEY and CDR2 SVGAGI. V was shortened by 6 bases and J by 6 bases, with 15 bases between the two germline ends. The CDR3 is CASRPPLALEQYF. The CDR3 DNA reads TGTGCCAGCAGACCCCCCCTAGCTCTCGAGCAGTACTTC.

There are a few counts of this clonotype. V and J are TRBV15 and TRBJ2-6, with TRBD1 identical over 7 bases. CDR1 and CDR2 from the germline V gene are LNHNV and YYDKDF (reference sequence). V dropped 5 bases and J dropped 6; count of bases not matched to a gene: 13. The CDR3 runs to 17 residues. CDR3 residues: CATSGRQGPRSANVLTF. The CDR3 DNA follows: TGTGCCACCAGCGGTCGACAGGGACCTAGATCGGCCAACGTCCTGACTTTC.

In its sample, this clonotype was seen a few times. This chain uses TRBV15 with TRBJ2-5, with a weak D call TRBD2 (6 bases). V lost 5 bases to trimming and J lost 4 bases, with 11 bases between them. Germline CDR1 reads LNHNV; CDR2 reads YYDKDF (reference sequence). The CDR3 runs to 13 residues. CDR3 in DNA: TGTGCCACCAGCTCCGAGGGAGGAGAGACCCAGTACTTC. It encodes CATSSEGGETQYF.